The 18 T cell receptor beta chains reported below all come from one sample, sequenced in a study of identical twins. MiXCR, run by TCRdb on the 5' RACE reads, gives a single entry per CDR3 protein. Here the sample spans about 190,000 distinct CDR3 sequences, approximately 15% being singletons. The data also belong to a second study, concerning T cells expressing NK-cell markers.

The sequenced sample was CD8+ T cells sorted from blood. Receptors were obtained from a woman younger than 35 in good health.

The V call is TRBV12-3 or TRBV12-4, the J call TRBJ2-3; 10 bases fit TRBD2. This CDR3 is built from 16 residues. V lost 3 bases, J lost 2 bases, and 5 bases stayed unmatched. This chain's CDR3 is CASSFILAGLTDTQYF. For the CDR3, the DNA is TGTGCCAGCAGTTTTATACTAGCGGGGCTCACAGATACGCAGTATTTT.

This clonotype was detected many times. The V and J genes are TRBV29-1 and TRBJ2-2; the D call may be TRBD1 or TRBD2 (6 bases each). The V gene's germline CDR1 is SQVTM and CDR2 ANQGSEA. This CDR3 contains 13 residues. Trimming left V 3 bases short and J 3 bases short, with 8 bases between. DNA for the CDR3: TGCAGCGTTGAGGAGGGGGACACCGGGGAGCTGTTTTTT. The encoded protein is CSVEEGDTGELFF.

The chain links TRBV20-1 to TRBJ2-7, with 9 bases fitting TRBD2. This CDR3 contains 15 residues. J was trimmed by 3 bases and V by 0 bases; bases with no gene match: 6. The germline V gene encodes CDR1 DFQATT and CDR2 SNEGSKA (reference sequence). The DNA of the CDR3 is TGCAGTGCTAGAGATTTGACTAGCGGCCTCTACGAGCAGTACTTC. Protein product: CSARDLTSGLYEQYF.

The chain has TRBV5-6 and TRBJ2-1, with 9 bases identical to TRBD2. The CDR3 is 15 residues long. Trimming removed 0 bases from V and 7 bases from J; junction bases left unmatched: 5. Germline-derived CDR1 and CDR2 are SGHDT and YYEEEE. CDR3 in DNA: TGTGCCAGCAGCTTGGTGGTAGCGGGGGAAAATGAGCAGTTCTTC. As protein: CASSLVVAGENEQFF.

The table lists this clonotype with a few counts. The chain employs TRBV5-1 and TRBJ2-3; 7 nucleotides agree with TRBD1. Germline V gene lookup returns CDR1 SGHRS and CDR2 YFSETQ. The junction had 7 bases not matched to a gene; V was cut back by 4 bases and J by 2 bases. This CDR3 has 15 amino acids. For the CDR3, the DNA is TGCGCCAGCAGCATAAGGGACAGACCCACAGATACGCAGTATTTT. It is translated as CASSIRDRPTDTQYF.

This clonotype appeared a few times. The CDR3 DNA is TGCGCCAGCAGCCAAGATCGAGGAGCTTACCCTACCGGGGAGCTGTTTTTT. Amino acids: CASSQDRGAYPTGELFF. The V and J genes are TRBV4-3 and TRBJ2-2; unclear D gene. CDR3 length: 17 amino acids. V was cut by 0 bases and J by 5 bases, with 16 bases left in between. Germline V gene data show CDR1 as LGHNA and CDR2 as YSLEER.

V and J are TRBV7-9 and TRBJ2-7, with D unresolved. Trimming stripped 6 bases from V and 3 bases from J, with 12 bases between. The CDR3 has 13 amino acids. CDR1 and CDR2 (germline): SEHNR, FQNEAQ (reference sequence). CDR3 residues: CASRASPGYEQYF. The DNA of the CDR3 is TGTGCCAGCAGGGCTAGTCCTGGCTACGAGCAGTACTTC.

V usage is TRBV9 and J usage is TRBJ2-1; D gene ambiguous. The CDR3 consists of 13 residues. The V end was cut by 0 bases, the J end by 6 bases, with 7 bases between. From germline, CDR1 is SGDLS and CDR2 YYNGEE. The CDR3 bases are TGTGCCAGCAGCGTAGCCCCCTCCAATGAGCAGTTCTTC. As protein: CASSVAPSNEQFF.

The table lists this clonotype with a few counts. The chain uses TRBV4-3 and TRBJ2-1; 10 bases are shared with TRBD1. The germline gives CDR1 LGHNA, CDR2 YSLEER. V trimming: 1 base; J trimming: 5 bases; junction bases outside the gene matches: 5. The CDR3 has 16 residues. As DNA, the CDR3 is TGCGCCAGCAGCCAAGTCGACAGGGGGCGAAACAATGAGCAGTTCTTC. Its translation: CASSQVDRGRNNEQFF.

The chain recombines TRBV9 with TRBJ2-7; 12 bases fit TRBD1. The CDR3 consists of 16 residues. J was trimmed by 6 bases and V by 3 bases; bases with no gene match: 10. Per the germline V gene, CDR1 is SGDLS and CDR2 is YYNGEE. The CDR3 nucleotides are TGTGCCAGCAGCGCCCCGGGACAGGGGGCAATAGGCGAGCAGTACTTC. It yields the protein CASSAPGQGAIGEQYF.

V gene TRBV7-9 combines with J gene TRBJ2-7; the D is unclear. Trimming took 5 bases from V and 6 from J, leaving 8 bases between them. Germline loops: CDR1 SEHNR, CDR2 FQNEAQ (reference sequence). The CDR3 has 11 amino acids. The CDR3 DNA reads TGTGCCAGCAGCCAGCTAGGCGAGCAGTACTTC. Translated, it gives CASSQLGEQYF.

The chain has TRBV29-1 and TRBJ2-5; D gene unclear. Looked up from germline, CDR1 is SQVTM and CDR2 is ANQGSEA. Trimming cost V 5 bases and J 7 bases, with 14 bases left between them. The CDR3 sequence is 12 residues long. The CDR3 protein is CSVRAAPGTQYF. Written as DNA, the CDR3 is TGCAGCGTTCGGGCGGCCCCGGGGACCCAGTACTTC.

The chain uses TRBV4-2 and TRBJ1-1; 8 bases agree with TRBD1. The CDR3 has 16 amino acids. CDR1 LGHNA and CDR2 YNFKEQ come from the germline V gene. Trimming at V came to 0 bases and at J to 6 bases, leaving 9 bases not matched to a gene. CDR3 bases: TGTGCCAGCAGCCAAGAGGGGGGCAGGGGGCACTCTGAAGCTTTCTTT. Translated, it gives CASSQEGGRGHSEAFF.

Concerning this clonotype: A much larger clone lies a single base off, so this may be a read error. The chain has TRBV12-3 or TRBV12-4 and TRBJ2-2, with D hard to call. Trimming stripped 7 bases from V and 9 bases from J, with 12 bases between. CDR3 size: 12 residues. CDR3 amino acids: CASTPAARELFF. The CDR3 coding sequence is TGTGCCAGCACCCCGGCCGCCAGGGAGCTGTTTTTT.

This clonotype turned up a few times. The genes are TRBV6-1 and TRBJ2-2, with D possibly matching TRBD2 (6 bases). The CDR3 spans 14 residues. Germline V gives CDR1 MNHNS, CDR2 SASEGT. Trimming shortened V by 6 bases and J by 2 bases, and 10 bases separated the two germline ends. The CDR3 DNA reads TGTGCCAGCAGGCCGACTAGAAACACCGGGGAGCTGTTTTTT. Encoded protein: CASRPTRNTGELFF.

This chain joins TRBV7-8 and TRBJ2-3, with D unresolved. The CDR3 consists of 11 residues. Germline V gives CDR1 SGHVS, CDR2 FQNEAQ. With 8 bases removed from V and 4 bases from J, the gap between germline ends came to 7 bases. As DNA, the CDR3 is TGTGCCAGCTATGGGGCAGATACGCAGTATTTT. Translated: CASYGADTQYF.

This clonotype was detected a few times. The chain links TRBV29-1 to TRBJ1-2; D gene uncertain. The CDR3 is 13 amino acids. V gave up 1 base and J gave up 4 bases, with 10 bases separating them. The germline V gene encodes CDR1 SQVTM and CDR2 ANQGSEA. The CDR3 DNA reads as TGCAGCGTTGAAGGCGGCCAGGTCTATGGCTACACCTTC. Its translation: CSVEGGQVYGYTF. Full variable domain (outside the CDR3, taken from reference TRBV29-1 and TRBJ1-2): SAVISQKPSRDICQRGTSLTIQCQVDSQVTMMFWYRQQPGQSLTLIATANQGSEATYESGFVIDKFPISRPNLTFSTLTVSNMSPEDSSIYLCSVEGGQVYGYTFGSGTRLTVV.

This clonotype was seen a few times. This chain connects TRBV12-3 or TRBV12-4 to TRBJ2-3, with D hard to call. V dropped 4 bases and J dropped 4 bases, with 9 bases sitting between them. The CDR3 contains 13 residues. The CDR3 sequence: CASSWAGADTQYF. As DNA, the CDR3 is TGTGCCAGCAGTTGGGCAGGCGCAGATACGCAGTATTTT.